The clone carrying this T cell receptor (beta chain) was seen a single time. These data come from a study of a mutant IDH1 vaccine in newly diagnosed glioma. The time point is: baseline, week 1 (first vaccination visit). Treatment described: pre-vaccination baseline after standard-of-care therapy. Assay: immunoSEQ multiplex PCR; the TCRdb copy retains only in-frame clones and omits some. The data hold around 67,000 clones, with about 86% observed a single time. V lost 3 bases to trimming and J lost 9 bases, with 7 bases between them. The CDR3 loop spans 11 amino acids. Germline CDR1 WSHSY, CDR2 SAAADI.

This clonotype was sampled from a woman between 18 and 29 years old with glioma. Some clones in this sample may be carry-over from other donors' samples. Here the sequenced sample was peripheral blood mononuclear cells (PBMCs), taken from a glioma patient treated with radiotherapy, temozolomide or both. The chain combines TRBV10-2 with TRBJ2-3; no clear D. CDR3: CASSDPRTQYF. CDR3 DNA sequence: TGCGCCAGCAGTGACCCAAGGACGCAGTATTTT.